This entry is about one T cell receptor (beta chain). The antigen is not known. The time point denotes: cycle 4 day 1 (C4D1), after 6 weeks of nivolumab. After autologous stem cell transplantation all patients relapsed, and prior brentuximab vedotin exposure differed between cohorts. The CDR3 has 14 amino acids. Per germline, CDR1 LNHDA and CDR2 SQIVND (reference sequence). V was trimmed by 7 bases and J by 4 bases, leaving 16 bases between them. This sample was taken from a study of PD-1 blockade in classical Hodgkin lymphoma. Study-level results: Baseline diversity in complete responders resembled that of newly diagnosed patients. Diminished baseline TCR diversity has been reported in newly diagnosed patients relative to healthy donors.

This table comes from immunoSEQ multiplex PCR, and its TCRdb copy is limited to in-frame clones, with some not included. The sample consists of fewer than 95,000 clones, approximately 83% of them appearing once. The sequence came from a human donor with classical Hodgkin lymphoma. This chain links TRBV19 with TRBJ1-1; tentatively, D is TRBD1 (5 bases). The material sequenced was peripheral blood mononuclear cells (PBMCs), taken before the fourth cycle of nivolumab. Written as DNA, the CDR3 is TGTGCCAGTACCCCGGGGGGAGTCGGCACTGAAGCTTTCTTT. This sequence encodes CASTPGGVGTEAFF.